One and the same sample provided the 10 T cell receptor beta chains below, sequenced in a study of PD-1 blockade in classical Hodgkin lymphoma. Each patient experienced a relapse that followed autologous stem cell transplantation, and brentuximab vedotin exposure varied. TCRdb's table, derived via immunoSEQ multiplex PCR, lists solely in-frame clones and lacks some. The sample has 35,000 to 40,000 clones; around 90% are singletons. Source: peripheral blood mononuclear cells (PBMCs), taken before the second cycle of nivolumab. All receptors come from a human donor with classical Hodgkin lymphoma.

CDR3 sequence (DNA): TGTGCCAGCAGTTACACACAGGGGGTATTAGCCTATGGCTACACCTTC. This codes for CASSYTQGVLAYGYTF. This chain joins TRBV6-5 and TRBJ1-2; 8 bases fit TRBD1. CDR3 length: 16 residues. Germline CDR1 MNHEY, CDR2 SVGAGI. V dropped 2 bases and J dropped 4; count of bases not matched to a gene: 9.

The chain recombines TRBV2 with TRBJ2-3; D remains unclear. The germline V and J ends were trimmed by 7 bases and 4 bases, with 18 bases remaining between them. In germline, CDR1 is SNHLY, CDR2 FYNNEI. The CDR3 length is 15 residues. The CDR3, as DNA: TGTGCCAGCATCGAGTCCCCCGCTAGGGCAGATACGCAGTATTTT. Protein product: CASIESPARADTQYF.

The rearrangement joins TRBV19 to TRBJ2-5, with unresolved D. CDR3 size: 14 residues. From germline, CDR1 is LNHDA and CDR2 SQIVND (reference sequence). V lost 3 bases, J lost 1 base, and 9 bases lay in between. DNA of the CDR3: TGTGCCAGTAGTATGGCTAGGTTCCAAGAGACCCAGTACTTC. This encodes CASSMARFQETQYF.

The CDR3 loop is CASSSRLAGGPLPHFDEQYF. In nucleotides, the CDR3 is TGTGCCAGCAGTTCCCGACTAGCGGGAGGACCCTTACCCCACTTTGACGAGCAGTACTTC. The chain is built from TRBV27 and TRBJ2-7; TRBD2 aligns across 13 bases. Per germline, CDR1 MNHEY and CDR2 SMNVEV (reference sequence). The length of the CDR3 is 20 residues. Trimming removed 4 bases from V and 5 bases from J; junction bases left unmatched: 20.

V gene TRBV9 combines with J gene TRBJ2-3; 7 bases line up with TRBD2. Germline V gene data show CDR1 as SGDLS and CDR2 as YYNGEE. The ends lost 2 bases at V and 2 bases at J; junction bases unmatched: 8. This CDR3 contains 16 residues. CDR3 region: CASSVTSLTATDTQYF. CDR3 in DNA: TGTGCCAGCAGCGTGACTAGCCTTACAGCCACAGATACGCAGTATTTT.

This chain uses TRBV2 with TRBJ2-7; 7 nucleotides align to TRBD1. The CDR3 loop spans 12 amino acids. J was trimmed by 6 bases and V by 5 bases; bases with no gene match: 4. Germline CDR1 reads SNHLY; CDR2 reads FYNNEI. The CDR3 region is CASSYDRAEQYF. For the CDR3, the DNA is TGTGCCAGCAGTTACGACAGGGCCGAGCAGTACTTC.

The chain's CDR3 is CASSVQSRGLRVEQYF. The CDR3 nucleotides are TGTGCCAGCAGTGTTCAATCACGCGGCCTACGAGTGGAGCAGTACTTC. This chain connects TRBV6-1 to TRBJ2-7, with no clear D. V dropped 4 bases and J dropped 7 bases, with 23 bases sitting between them. The CDR3 covers 16 residues. Germline lookup yields CDR1 MNHNS and CDR2 SASEGT.

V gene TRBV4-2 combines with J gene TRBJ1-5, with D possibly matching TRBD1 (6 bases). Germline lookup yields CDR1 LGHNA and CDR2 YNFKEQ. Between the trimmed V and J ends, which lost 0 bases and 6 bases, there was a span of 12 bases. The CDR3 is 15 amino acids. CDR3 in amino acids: CASSQELRGGQPQHF. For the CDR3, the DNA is TGTGCCAGCAGCCAAGAACTCAGGGGTGGTCAGCCCCAGCATTTT.

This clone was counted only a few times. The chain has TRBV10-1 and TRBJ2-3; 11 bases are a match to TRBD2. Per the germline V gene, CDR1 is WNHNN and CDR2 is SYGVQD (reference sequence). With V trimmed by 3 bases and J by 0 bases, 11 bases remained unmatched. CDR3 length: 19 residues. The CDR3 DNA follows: TGCGCCAGCAGTGACCTACTAGCGGGAGAGACCATTAGCACAGATACGCAGTATTTT. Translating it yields CASSDLLAGETISTDTQYF.

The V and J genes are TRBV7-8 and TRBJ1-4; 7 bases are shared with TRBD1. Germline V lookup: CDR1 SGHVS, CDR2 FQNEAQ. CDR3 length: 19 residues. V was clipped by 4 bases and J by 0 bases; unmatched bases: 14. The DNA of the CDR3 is TGTGCCAGCAGCTCCTCCCTGACAGGGAGGGATACAACTAATGAAAAACTGTTTTTT. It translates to CASSSSLTGRDTTNEKLFF.